This TCR beta chain was documented in a study of beta chain features in type 1 diabetes. Study-level background: Sorted cells numbering some 110 million were examined across all samples.

The sequenced template was cDNA made from the entire isolated RNA. TCRdb keeps only in-frame clones here, not all; method: immunoSEQ multiplex PCR. This sample has about 250,000 clones; roughly 15% occur once, and the top ten carry about 0.03%. V lost 0 bases and J 11 bases, leaving 12 bases between the germline ends. Germline V gives CDR1 SGDLS, CDR2 YYNGEE. This CDR3 has 14 amino acids. Every donor provided one heparinised blood draw, which averaged around 120 mL. Comment on this clone: Its antigen is not known.

Overall study findings and caveats: Shortening of TCRB CDR3s, moderate but significant, appeared in all four CD4+ subsets of Type 1 diabetes patients. VDJ junctions in type 1 diabetes patients carried more deletions and fewer insertions.

The sample consisted of naive CD4+ T cells from blood. The chain has TRBV9 and TRBJ1-6, with D unresolved. The clonotype originates from a woman aged 40 to 50 in good health. The CDR3 is CASSVDTHQAPLHF. The CDR3 DNA reads as TGTGCCAGCAGCGTAGACACTCACCAGGCACCCCTCCACTTT. Complete variable domain (other parts from reference TRBV9 and TRBJ1-6): DSGVTQTPKHLITATGQRVTLRCSPRSGDLSVYWYQQSLDQGLQFLIQYYNGEERAKGNILERFSAQQFPDLHSELNLSSLELGDSALYFCASSVDTHQAPLHFGNGTRLTVT.